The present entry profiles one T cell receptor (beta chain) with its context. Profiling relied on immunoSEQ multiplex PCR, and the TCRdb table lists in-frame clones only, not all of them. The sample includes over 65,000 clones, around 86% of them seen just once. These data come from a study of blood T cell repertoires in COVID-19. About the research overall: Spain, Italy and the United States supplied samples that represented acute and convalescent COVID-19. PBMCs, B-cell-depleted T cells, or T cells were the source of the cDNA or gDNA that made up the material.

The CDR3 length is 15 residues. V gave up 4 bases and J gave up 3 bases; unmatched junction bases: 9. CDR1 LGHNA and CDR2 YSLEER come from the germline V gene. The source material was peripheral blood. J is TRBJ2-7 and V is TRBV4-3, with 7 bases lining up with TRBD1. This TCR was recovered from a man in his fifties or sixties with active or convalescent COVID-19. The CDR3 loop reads CASSPRTGLLYEQYF. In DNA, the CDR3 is TGCGCCAGCAGCCCTCGGACAGGACTTCTCTACGAGCAGTACTTC.